This T cell receptor (beta chain) emerged from a study of blood T cell repertoires in COVID-19. TCRdb keeps only in-frame clones here, not all; method: immunoSEQ multiplex PCR. The top ten clones hold 6.5% of a sample with some 240,000 clones, around nine tenths of them seen once. V lost 7 bases and J lost 5, with 7 bases in between. Germline CDR1 reads SGDLS; CDR2 reads YYNGEE. The CDR3 totals 12 residues. The clonotype originates from a man aged 55-75 years who had recovered from COVID-19. The V gene is TRBV9, the J gene TRBJ1-6; D not certain. The sequenced sample consisted of peripheral blood. Here the CDR3 reads CASSVNNSPLHF. For the CDR3, the DNA is TGTGCCAGCTCGGTTAATAATTCACCCCTCCACTTT.